This T cell receptor beta chain appears in the sequencing data of a study of shared clonotypes between healthy human individuals. As for this clone: What it recognizes is unknown.

Genomic DNA (from each subset) was split evenly across several immunoSEQ plates. The DNA input per sorted-subset replicate PCR was 200 ng, corresponding to 28,000 or so T cell genomes. Assay: immunoSEQ multiplex PCR; the TCRdb copy retains only in-frame clones and omits some. The profile covers 1.4 million or so clones, with approximately 98.5% appearing a single time and about 0.35% taken by the ten largest. CD45RA+ naive and CD45RA-negative memory subsets were separated from CD4+ cells. CDR1 is KGHSH, CDR2 LQKENI, per germline. The CDR3 extends over 15 amino acids. Trimming cost V 3 bases and J 2 bases, with 11 bases left between them. Study outcomes and limitations: Of the naive CD4 clonotypes, around 4.7% were shared across a few donors.

The V gene is TRBV18, the J gene TRBJ1-3; a possible D gene is TRBD1 (5 bases). The receptor's source is a man aged 30-40 years in good health. Sequencing was carried out using naive CD4+ T cells sorted from blood. The subset here: CD45RA+ positively selected. CDR3 coding DNA: TGTGCCAGCTCACCTCAGCAGGACACTGGAAACACCATATATTTT. Translation gives CASSPQQDTGNTIYF. Based on the CDR3 plus reference TRBV18 and TRBJ1-3, the full variable domain is NAGVMQNPRHLVRRRGQEARLRCSPMKGHSHVYWYRQLPEEGLKFMVYLQKENIIDESGMPKERFSAEFPKEGPSILRIQQVVRGDSAAYFCASSPQQDTGNTIYFGEGSWLTVV.